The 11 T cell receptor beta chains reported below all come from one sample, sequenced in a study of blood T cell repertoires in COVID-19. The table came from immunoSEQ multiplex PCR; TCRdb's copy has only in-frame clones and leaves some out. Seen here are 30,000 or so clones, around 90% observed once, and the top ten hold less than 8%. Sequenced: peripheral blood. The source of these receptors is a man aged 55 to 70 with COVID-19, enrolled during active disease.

The CDR3 nucleotides are TGCGCCAGCAGCCCGGGACAGGCCCAAGAGACCCAGTACTTC. Its protein product is CASSPGQAQETQYF. The chain recombines TRBV5-1 with TRBJ2-5; TRBD1 agrees at 8 bases. V lost 4 bases and J lost 1; bases outside the gene matches: 3. The CDR3 is 14 amino acids. The germline gives CDR1 SGHRS, CDR2 YFSETQ.

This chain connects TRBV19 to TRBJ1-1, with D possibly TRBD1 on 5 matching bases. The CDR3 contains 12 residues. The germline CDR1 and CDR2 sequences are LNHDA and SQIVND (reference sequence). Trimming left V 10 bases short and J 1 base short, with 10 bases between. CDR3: CATLDKNTEAFF. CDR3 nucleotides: TGTGCCACCCTGGACAAGAACACTGAAGCTTTCTTT.

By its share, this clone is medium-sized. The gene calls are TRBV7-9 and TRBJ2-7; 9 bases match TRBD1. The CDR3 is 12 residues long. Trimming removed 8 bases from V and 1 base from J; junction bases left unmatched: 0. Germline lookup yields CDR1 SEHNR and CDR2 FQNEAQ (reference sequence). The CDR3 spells CASGTGSYEQYF. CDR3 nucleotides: TGTGCCAGCGGGACAGGGTCCTACGAGCAGTACTTC.

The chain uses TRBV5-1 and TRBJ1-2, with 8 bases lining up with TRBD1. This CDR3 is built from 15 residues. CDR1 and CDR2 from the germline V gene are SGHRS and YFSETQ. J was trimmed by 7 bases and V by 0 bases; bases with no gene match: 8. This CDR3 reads CASSLEGQGAGGYTF. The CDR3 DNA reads TGCGCCAGCAGCTTGGAGGGCCAGGGGGCTGGTGGCTACACCTTC.

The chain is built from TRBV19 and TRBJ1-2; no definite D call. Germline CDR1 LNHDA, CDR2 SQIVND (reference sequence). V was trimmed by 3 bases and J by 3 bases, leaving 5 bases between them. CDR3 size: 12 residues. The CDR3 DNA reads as TGTGCCAGTAGTATCCCGGACTATGGCTACACCTTC. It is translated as CASSIPDYGYTF.

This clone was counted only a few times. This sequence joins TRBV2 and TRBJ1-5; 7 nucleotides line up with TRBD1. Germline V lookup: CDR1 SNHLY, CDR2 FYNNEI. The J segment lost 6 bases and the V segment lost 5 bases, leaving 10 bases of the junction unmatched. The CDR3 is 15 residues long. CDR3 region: CASSPDRARAQPQHF. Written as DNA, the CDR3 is TGTGCCAGCAGTCCAGACAGGGCCAGGGCTCAGCCCCAGCATTTT.

CDR3 sequence: CASSVGLVHTGELFF. In nucleotides, the CDR3 is TGTGCCAGCAGCGTGGGACTAGTGCACACCGGGGAGCTGTTTTTT. The chain links TRBV9 to TRBJ2-2, with 8 bases that match TRBD2. The CDR3 sequence is 15 residues long. V dropped 2 bases and J dropped 3; count of bases not matched to a gene: 3. Looked up from germline, CDR1 is SGDLS and CDR2 is YYNGEE.

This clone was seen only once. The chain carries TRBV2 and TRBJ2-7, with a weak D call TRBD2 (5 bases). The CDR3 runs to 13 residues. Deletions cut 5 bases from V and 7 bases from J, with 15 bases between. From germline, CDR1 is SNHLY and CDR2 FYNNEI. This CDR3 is CASSITEGREQYF. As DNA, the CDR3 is TGTGCCAGCAGTATAACAGAGGGCAGGGAGCAGTACTTC.

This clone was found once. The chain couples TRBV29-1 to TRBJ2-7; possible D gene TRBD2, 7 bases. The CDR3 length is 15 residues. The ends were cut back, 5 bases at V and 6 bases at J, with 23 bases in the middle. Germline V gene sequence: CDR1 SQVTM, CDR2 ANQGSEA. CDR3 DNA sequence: TGCAGCGTTTGGGGGGGGCAGTTGAGCCTCCCCGAGCAGTACTTC. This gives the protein CSVWGGQLSLPEQYF.

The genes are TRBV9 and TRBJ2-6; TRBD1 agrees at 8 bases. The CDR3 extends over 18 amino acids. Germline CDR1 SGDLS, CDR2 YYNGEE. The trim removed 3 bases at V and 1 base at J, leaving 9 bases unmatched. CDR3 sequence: CASSAKTGVLSGANVLTF. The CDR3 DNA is TGTGCCAGCAGCGCAAAGACAGGGGTGCTATCTGGGGCCAACGTCCTGACTTTC.

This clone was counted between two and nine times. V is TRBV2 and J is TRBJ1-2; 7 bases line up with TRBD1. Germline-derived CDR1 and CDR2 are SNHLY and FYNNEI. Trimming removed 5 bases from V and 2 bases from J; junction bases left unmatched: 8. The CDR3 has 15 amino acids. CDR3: CASSRRRQGNYGYTF. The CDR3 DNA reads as TGTGCCAGCAGTCGGAGGAGACAGGGCAACTATGGCTACACCTTC.